Presented here are 9 T cell receptor beta chains from one specimen sequenced in a study of OX40 agonist ivuxolimab in advanced cancers. Here immunoSEQ multiplex PCR was the method, and the copy in TCRdb shows in-frame clones only, minus some. This table holds 45,000 to 50,000 clones, 85% to 90% found once. The sample here was CD4+ or CD8+ T cells sorted from blood, taken in a trial of the OX40 agonist ivuxolimab. These receptor sequences come from an adult with an advanced solid tumor such as melanoma, head and neck, liver or kidney cancer.

This chain links TRBV15 with TRBJ1-4; D possibly corresponds to TRBD1 (6 bases). Germline-derived CDR1 and CDR2 are LNHNV and YYDKDF (reference sequence). CDR3 size: 15 residues. Trimming shortened V by 1 base and J by 5 bases, and 11 bases separated the two germline ends. CDR3: CATSRGGGLNEKLFF. The DNA for the CDR3 is TGTGCCACCAGCAGAGGGGGGGGGCTCAATGAAAAACTGTTTTTT.

The gene calls are TRBV19 and TRBJ2-1; 12 bases map to TRBD2. The CDR3 consists of 15 residues. Germline V gene data show CDR1 as LNHDA and CDR2 as SQIVND (reference sequence). J was trimmed by 7 bases and V by 4 bases; bases with no gene match: 5. As DNA, the CDR3 is TGTGCCAGTAGTACTCTAGCGGGAGGGCGTAATGAGCAGTTCTTC. Residues: CASSTLAGGRNEQFF.

This clone has only one observation. The rearrangement joins TRBV25-1 to TRBJ2-7, with D possibly TRBD1 on 5 matching bases. The CDR3 spans 15 residues. CDR1 and CDR2 (germline): MGHDK, SYGVNS. V gave up 3 bases and J gave up 4 bases, with 16 bases separating them. The CDR3 region is CASSDIPRERYEQYF. CDR3 bases: TGTGCCAGCAGTGATATCCCCAGGGAACGGTACGAGCAGTACTTC.

The rearrangement joins TRBV5-4 to TRBJ1-4; D might be TRBD1 (6 bases). V was clipped by 7 bases and J by 0 bases, with 16 bases between them. CDR1 and CDR2 (germline): SGHNT, YYREEE (reference sequence). The CDR3 extends over 16 amino acids. The CDR3 sequence is CASSGGGGATNEKLFF. The CDR3 DNA reads as TGTGCCAGCTCCGGAGGGGGGGGTGCAACTAATGAAAAACTGTTTTTT.

This chain links TRBV18 with TRBJ2-3, with D perhaps assigned TRBD1 or TRBD2 (6 bases each). CDR1 is KGHSH, CDR2 LQKENI, per germline. V lost 0 bases to trimming and J lost 0 bases, with 13 bases between them. The CDR3 is 17 amino acids. In DNA form, the CDR3 reads TGTGCCAGCTCACCACCAAGGAGGGGGGCTAGCACAGATACGCAGTATTTT. It codes for CASSPPRRGASTDTQYF.

This clone appeared a few times. The V and J genes are TRBV25-1 and TRBJ1-6; no clear D gene. Germline V gene data show CDR1 as MGHDK and CDR2 as SYGVNS. With 1 base removed from V and 10 bases from J, the gap between germline ends came to 11 bases. The CDR3 totals 14 residues. CDR3 loop: CASSELTGISPLHF. In DNA, the CDR3 is TGTGCCAGCAGTGAATTGACGGGGATATCACCCCTCCACTTT. The variable domain in full, completed from reference TRBV25-1 and TRBJ1-6, reads EADIYQTPRYLVIGTGKKITLECSQTMGHDKMYWYQQDPGMELHLIHYSYGVNSTEKGDLSSESTVSRIRTEHFPLTLESARPSHTSQYLCASSELTGISPLHFGNGTRLTVT.

The chain carries TRBV29-1 and TRBJ2-1; 10 nucleotides line up with TRBD1. The CDR3 runs to 13 residues. Germline CDR1 reads SQVTM; CDR2 reads ANQGSEA. The ends lost 7 bases at V and 5 bases at J; junction bases unmatched: 5. CDR3 DNA sequence: TGCAGCGGGGGGACAGGGGTTAACAATGAGCAGTTCTTC. The encoded protein is CSGGTGVNNEQFF.

This clone was recorded only once. The chain uses TRBV19 and TRBJ2-2, with 8 positions matching TRBD1. There are 14 residues in the CDR3. The germline gives CDR1 LNHDA, CDR2 SQIVND (reference sequence). V shed 4 bases and J 4 bases; nucleotides not matched to a gene: 2. The CDR3 spells CASSRTGGTGELFF. The DNA for the CDR3 is TGTGCCAGTAGTAGAACAGGGGGCACCGGGGAGCTGTTTTTT.

The gene calls are TRBV10-3 and TRBJ2-7, with TRBD2 matching 11 bases. V lost 6 bases to trimming and J lost 4 bases; unmatched junction nucleotides: 5. CDR1 is ENHRY and CDR2 is SYGVKD in the germline V gene. The CDR3 is 14 residues long. The CDR3, as DNA: TGTGCCATCAGAACTAGCGGGAGTGGGTACGAGCAGTACTTC. Translated, it gives CAIRTSGSGYEQYF.